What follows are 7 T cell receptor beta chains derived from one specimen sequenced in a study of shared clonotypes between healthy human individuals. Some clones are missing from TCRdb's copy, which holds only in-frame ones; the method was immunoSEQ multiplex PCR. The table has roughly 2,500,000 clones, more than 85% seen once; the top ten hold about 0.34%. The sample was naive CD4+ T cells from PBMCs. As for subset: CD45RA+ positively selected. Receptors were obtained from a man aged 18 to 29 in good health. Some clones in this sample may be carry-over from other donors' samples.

Here the CDR3 reads CASSRPDRASSYEQYF. Written as DNA, the CDR3 is TGCGCCAGCAGTCGCCCCGACAGGGCCTCCTCCTACGAGCAGTACTTC. J is TRBJ2-7 and V is TRBV23-1, with 7 bases matching TRBD1. TRBV23-1 belongs to the ORF category, with a function that is uncertain. Trimming cost V 4 bases and J 0 bases; bases outside gene matches: 9. There are 16 residues in the CDR3.

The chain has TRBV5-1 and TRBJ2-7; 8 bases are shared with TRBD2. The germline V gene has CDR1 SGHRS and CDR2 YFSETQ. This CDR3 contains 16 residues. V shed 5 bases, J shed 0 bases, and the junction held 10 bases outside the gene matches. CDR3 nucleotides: TGCGCCAGCAGGGGGGGAGCGGGGACTAGCTCCTACGAGCAGTACTTC. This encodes CASRGGAGTSSYEQYF.

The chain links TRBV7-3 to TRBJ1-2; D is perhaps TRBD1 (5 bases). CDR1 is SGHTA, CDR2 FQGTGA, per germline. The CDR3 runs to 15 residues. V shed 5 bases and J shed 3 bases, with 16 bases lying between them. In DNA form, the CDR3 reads TGTGCCAGCAGCCCAGGTGGCAGGGCATACTATGGCTACACCTTC. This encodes CASSPGGRAYYGYTF.

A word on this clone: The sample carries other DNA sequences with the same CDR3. CDR3 in DNA: TGTGCCAGCAGATTCCAAGAGACCCAGTACTTC. Translated, it gives CASRFQETQYF. The chain employs TRBV2 and TRBJ2-5, with D unresolved. Deletions cut 6 bases from V and 1 base from J, with 3 bases between. Germline V gene data show CDR1 as SNHLY and CDR2 as FYNNEI. The CDR3 is made up of 11 amino acids. The variable domain in full, completed from reference TRBV2 and TRBJ2-5, reads EPEVTQTPSHQVTQMGQEVILRCVPISNHLYFYWYRQILGQKVEFLVSFYNNEISEKSEIFDDQFSVERPDGSNFTLKIRSTKLEDSAMYFCASRFQETQYFGPGTRLLVL.

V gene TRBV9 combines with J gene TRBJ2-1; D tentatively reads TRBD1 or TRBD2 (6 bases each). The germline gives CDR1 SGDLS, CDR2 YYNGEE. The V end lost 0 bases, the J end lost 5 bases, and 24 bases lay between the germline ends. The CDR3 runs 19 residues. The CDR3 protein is CASSVDPVGMEGVDNEQFF. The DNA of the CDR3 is TGTGCCAGCAGCGTAGACCCCGTAGGGATGGAGGGGGTCGACAATGAGCAGTTCTTC. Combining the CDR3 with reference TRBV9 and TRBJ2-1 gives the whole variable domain DSGVTQTPKHLITATGQRVTLRCSPRSGDLSVYWYQQSLDQGLQFLIQYYNGEERAKGNILERFSAQQFPDLHSELNLSSLELGDSALYFCASSVDPVGMEGVDNEQFFGPGTRLTVL.

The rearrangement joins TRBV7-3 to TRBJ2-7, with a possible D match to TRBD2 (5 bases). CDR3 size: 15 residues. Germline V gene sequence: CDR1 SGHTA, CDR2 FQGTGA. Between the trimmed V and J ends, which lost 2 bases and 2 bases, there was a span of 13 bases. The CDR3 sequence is CASSLVRSGPYEQYF. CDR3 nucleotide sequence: TGTGCCAGCAGCTTAGTAAGGAGCGGACCCTACGAGCAGTACTTC.

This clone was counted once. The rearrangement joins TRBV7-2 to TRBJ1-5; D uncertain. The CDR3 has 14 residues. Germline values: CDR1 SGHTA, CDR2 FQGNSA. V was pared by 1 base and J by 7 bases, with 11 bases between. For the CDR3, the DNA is TGTGCCAGCAGCTTAGGTAGGGTAGGACAGCCCCAGCATTTT. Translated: CASSLGRVGQPQHF.